The 18 T cell receptor beta chains below were found in one sample sequenced in a study of shared T cell receptors in the human thymus. TCRdb's table, derived via immunoSEQ multiplex PCR, lists solely in-frame clones and lacks some. This table holds hundreds of thousands of clones, approximately 87% found once. These data also formed part of another study, on human thymus T cells.

The sample comprised thymocytes. The receptors here all came from a boy in the first two years of life with a congenital heart defect.

The chain couples TRBV5-1 to TRBJ2-7; D not resolved. In germline, CDR1 is SGHRS, CDR2 YFSETQ. V lost 5 bases to trimming and J lost 2 bases, with 14 bases between them. This CDR3 is built from 14 residues. CDR3 nucleotide sequence: TGCGCCAGCAGGGAGTCATCCAACCCCTACGAGCAGTACTTC. Protein sequence: CASRESSNPYEQYF.

The chain employs TRBV10-3 and TRBJ1-1; 11 bases line up with TRBD1. The CDR3 has 20 residues. V lost 6 bases to trimming and J lost 4 bases; unmatched junction nucleotides: 22. Germline values: CDR1 ENHRY, CDR2 SYGVKD. CDR3 in amino acids: CAISGQKIHRTGTGGTEAFF. The CDR3 region has the DNA TGTGCCATCAGCGGGCAGAAGATACACCGTACCGGGACAGGGGGCACTGAAGCTTTCTTT.

V gene TRBV7-9 combines with J gene TRBJ2-1, with 7 bases that match TRBD2. This CDR3 contains 16 residues. CDR1 SEHNR and CDR2 FQNEAQ come from the germline V gene (reference sequence). Trimming cost V 1 base and J 2 bases; bases outside gene matches: 5. The CDR3 bases are TGTGCCAGCAGCTTAGTTGGCGGGAGCGCCTACAATGAGCAGTTCTTC. Its protein is CASSLVGGSAYNEQFF.

The chain combines TRBV28 with TRBJ2-3, with 12 bases matching TRBD2. This CDR3 comprises 16 residues. The germline V gene has CDR1 MDHEN and CDR2 SYDVKM. V lost 6 bases to trimming and J lost 3 bases; unmatched junction nucleotides: 7. Written as DNA, the CDR3 is TGTGCCAGCAGGCTTGGGACTAGCGGGTGGACAGATACGCAGTATTTT. Its protein product is CASRLGTSGWTDTQYF.

The V and J genes are TRBV29-1 and TRBJ2-1; D possibly corresponds to TRBD1 (5 bases). Germline CDR1 SQVTM, CDR2 ANQGSEA. This CDR3 region has 12 residues. Trimming stripped 7 bases from V and 7 bases from J, with 14 bases between. CDR3 in DNA: TGCAGCGCTGAGGCAGGGCGTAATGAGCAGTTCTTC. Translating gives CSAEAGRNEQFF.

The CDR3 nucleotides read TGTGCCAGCAGCTTGCCCTTTACCCTAGCGGGAGAGTACAATGAGCAGTTCTTC. Translating it yields CASSLPFTLAGEYNEQFF. This chain uses TRBV5-4 with TRBJ2-1; 10 bases align to TRBD2. CDR3 length: 18 amino acids. The V gene end was trimmed by 1 base and the J gene end by 4 bases; junction bases not matched to a gene: 11. CDR1 and CDR2 (germline): SGHNT, YYREEE (reference sequence).

This sequence joins TRBV29-1 and TRBJ2-3; 9 bases match TRBD2. The CDR3 has 18 residues. With V trimmed by 5 bases and J by 3 bases, 18 bases remained unmatched. The germline gives CDR1 SQVTM, CDR2 ANQGSEA. The CDR3 here is CSVSSGVYAGGRTDTQYF. CDR3 nucleotides: TGCAGCGTTAGCTCAGGGGTGTATGCGGGAGGGCGGACAGATACGCAGTATTTT.

The chain joins TRBV18 to TRBJ2-3; 9 nucleotides match TRBD1. V lost 3 bases, J lost 2 bases, and 12 bases stayed unmatched. From germline, CDR1 is KGHSH and CDR2 LQKENI. The CDR3 spans 18 residues. The CDR3 loop reads CASSPPLTGGATTDTQYF. CDR3 DNA: TGTGCCAGCTCACCCCCGTTAACAGGGGGCGCAACCACAGATACGCAGTATTTT. The whole variable domain, filled in from reference TRBV18 and TRBJ2-3, reads NAGVMQNPRHLVRRRGQEARLRCSPMKGHSHVYWYRQLPEEGLKFMVYLQKENIIDESGMPKERFSAEFPKEGPSILRIQQVVRGDSAAYFCASSPPLTGGATTDTQYFGPGTRLTVL.

The chain carries TRBV28 and TRBJ2-4, with 9 positions matching TRBD1. Germline V lookup: CDR1 MDHEN, CDR2 SYDVKM. This CDR3 spans 14 amino acids. V lost 6 bases and J lost 9; bases outside the gene matches: 9. The CDR3 loop reads CASRAGTGMGIQYF. The CDR3 nucleotides read TGTGCCAGCAGAGCCGGGACAGGGATGGGCATTCAGTACTTC.

This chain links TRBV9 with TRBJ2-7, with 8 bases fitting TRBD2. The germline V gene has CDR1 SGDLS and CDR2 YYNGEE. Trimming took 3 bases from V and 6 from J; bases not matched to a gene: 11. The CDR3 length is 15 residues. In nucleotides, the CDR3 is TGTGCCAGCAGCGGGAAAACGGGAGGGCCGCGCGAGCAGTACTTC. Translating gives CASSGKTGGPREQYF.

The J gene is TRBJ1-1, the V gene TRBV7-2; perhaps TRBD1 as D (6 bases). CDR3 size: 18 residues. Germline values: CDR1 SGHTA, CDR2 FQGNSA. V was clipped by 3 bases and J by 0 bases, with 20 bases between them. The CDR3 bases are TGTGCCAGCAGCTTTCCGCGGCTACAGGGAACTATGAACACTGAAGCTTTCTTT. Translating it yields CASSFPRLQGTMNTEAFF.

V is TRBV27 and J is TRBJ1-3; D is uncertain. CDR3 size: 15 residues. The V end was cut by 6 bases, the J end by 1 base, with 13 bases between. The germline CDR1 and CDR2 sequences are MNHEY and SMNVEV (reference sequence). DNA of the CDR3: TGTGCCAGCAGCCGCCTTGCGGTGTCTGGAAACACCATATATTTT. Its protein is CASSRLAVSGNTIYF.

V is TRBV27 and J is TRBJ2-1, with D perhaps matching TRBD1 (5 bases). The V end was cut by 5 bases, the J end by 8 bases, with 10 bases between. Germline CDR1 MNHEY, CDR2 SMNVEV (reference sequence). The CDR3 totals 12 residues. The chain's CDR3 is CASSPQGHEQFF. The CDR3 DNA follows: TGTGCCAGCAGTCCTCAGGGTCATGAGCAGTTCTTC.

The gene calls are TRBV15 and TRBJ2-7, with D possibly matching TRBD1 (6 bases). Germline values: CDR1 LNHNV, CDR2 YYDKDF (reference sequence). The CDR3 has 13 residues. Deletions cut 5 bases from V and 3 bases from J, with 11 bases between. CDR3 in amino acids: CATSQGPDYEQYF. The CDR3 nucleotides read TGTGCCACCAGCCAGGGGCCGGACTACGAGCAGTACTTC.

The J gene is TRBJ1-3, the V gene TRBV14; no clear D. Trimming left V 6 bases short and J 1 base short, with 10 bases between. Per the germline V gene, CDR1 is SGHDN and CDR2 is FVKESK. This CDR3 is 14 amino acids long. This CDR3 is CASSPERSGNTIYF. CDR3 nucleotides: TGTGCCAGCAGTCCCGAGAGGTCTGGAAACACCATATATTTT. Using reference TRBV14 and TRBJ1-3 for the parts outside the CDR3, the full variable domain is EAGVTQFPSHSVIEKGQTVTLRCDPISGHDNLYWYRRVMGKEIKFLLHFVKESKQDESGMPNNRFLAERTGGTYSTLKVQPAELEDSGVYFCASSPERSGNTIYFGEGSWLTVV.

The chain links TRBV28 to TRBJ1-4, with D unresolved. V lost 5 bases and J 8 bases, leaving 21 bases between the germline ends. The CDR3 has 16 residues. CDR1 is MDHEN, CDR2 SYDVKM, per germline. The CDR3 DNA reads as TGTGCCAGCAGTCCCCCGTGGCGGCCGGGAAAGGAAAAACTGTTTTTT. Translation gives CASSPPWRPGKEKLFF. The full variable domain, completed using reference TRBV28 and TRBJ1-4, is DVKVTQSSRYLVKRTGEKVFLECVQDMDHENMFWYRQDPGLGLRLIYFSYDVKMKEKGDIPEGYSVSREKKERFSLILESASTNQTSMYLCASSPPWRPGKEKLFFGSGTQLSVL.

The rearrangement joins TRBV19 to TRBJ1-5, with 9 bases aligning to TRBD1. CDR1 and CDR2 from the germline V gene are LNHDA and SQIVND (reference sequence). The CDR3 covers 16 residues. V gave up 0 bases and J gave up 4 bases; unmatched junction bases: 4. The DNA of the CDR3 is TGTGCCAGTAGTATAGAACGGGACAGGGAAAATCAGCCCCAGCATTTT. It translates to CASSIERDRENQPQHF.

The chain employs TRBV5-1 and TRBJ2-1, with D maybe TRBD2 (5 bases). With 2 bases removed from V and 6 bases from J, the gap between germline ends came to 9 bases. The CDR3 consists of 13 residues. Germline V gene sequence: CDR1 SGHRS, CDR2 YFSETQ. This chain's CDR3 is CASSFLAGNEQFF. CDR3 DNA sequence: TGCGCCAGCAGCTTCCTAGCAGGCAATGAGCAGTTCTTC.